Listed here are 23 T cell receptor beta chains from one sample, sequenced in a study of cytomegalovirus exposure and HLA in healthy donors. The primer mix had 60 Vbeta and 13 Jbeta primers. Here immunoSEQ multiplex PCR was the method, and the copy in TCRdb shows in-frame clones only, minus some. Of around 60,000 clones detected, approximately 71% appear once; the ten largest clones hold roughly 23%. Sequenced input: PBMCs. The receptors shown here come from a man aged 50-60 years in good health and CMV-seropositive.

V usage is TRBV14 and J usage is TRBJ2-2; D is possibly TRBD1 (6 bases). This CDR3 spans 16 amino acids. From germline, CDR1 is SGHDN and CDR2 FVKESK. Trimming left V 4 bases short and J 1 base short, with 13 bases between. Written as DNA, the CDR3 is TGTGCCAGCAGCCCCCGTCCAGGGGTGAACACCGGGGAGCTGTTTTTT. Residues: CASSPRPGVNTGELFF.

The CDR3 bases are TGTGCCAGCAGCTTAGATAAAGGGGGCGGGTTCGAGCAGTACTTC. Protein product: CASSLDKGGGFEQYF. This chain uses TRBV7-8 with TRBJ2-7, with 7 bases aligning to TRBD1. J lost 6 bases, V lost 1 base, and 9 bases had no gene match. Germline V gene lookup returns CDR1 SGHVS and CDR2 FQNEAQ. There are 15 residues in the CDR3.

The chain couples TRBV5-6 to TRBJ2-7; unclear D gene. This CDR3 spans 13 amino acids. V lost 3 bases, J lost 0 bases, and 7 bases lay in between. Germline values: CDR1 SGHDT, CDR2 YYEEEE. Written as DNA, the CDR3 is TGTGCCAGCAGCTCACGGTACTCCTACGAGCAGTACTTC. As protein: CASSSRYSYEQYF.

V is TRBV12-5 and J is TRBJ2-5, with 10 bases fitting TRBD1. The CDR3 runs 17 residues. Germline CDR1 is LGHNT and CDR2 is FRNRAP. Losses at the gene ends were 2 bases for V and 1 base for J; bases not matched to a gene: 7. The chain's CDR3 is CASGLILGQGSQETQYF. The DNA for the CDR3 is TGTGCTAGTGGTTTGATACTGGGACAGGGGTCCCAAGAGACCCAGTACTTC.

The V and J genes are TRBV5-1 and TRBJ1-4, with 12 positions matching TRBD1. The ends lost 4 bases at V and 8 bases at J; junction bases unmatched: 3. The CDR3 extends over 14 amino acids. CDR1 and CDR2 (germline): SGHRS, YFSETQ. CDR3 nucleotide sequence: TGCGCCAGCAGCCAGGGACAGGGGGCGGAAAAACTGTTTTTT. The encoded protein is CASSQGQGAEKLFF.

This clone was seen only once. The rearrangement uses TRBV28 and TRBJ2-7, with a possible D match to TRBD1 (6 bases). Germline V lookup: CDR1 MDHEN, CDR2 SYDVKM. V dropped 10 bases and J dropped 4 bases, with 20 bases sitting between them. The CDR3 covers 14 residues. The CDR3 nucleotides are TGTGCCATCTCCGGGCGGCCACAGGGATACGAGCAGTACTTC. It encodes CAISGRPQGYEQYF.

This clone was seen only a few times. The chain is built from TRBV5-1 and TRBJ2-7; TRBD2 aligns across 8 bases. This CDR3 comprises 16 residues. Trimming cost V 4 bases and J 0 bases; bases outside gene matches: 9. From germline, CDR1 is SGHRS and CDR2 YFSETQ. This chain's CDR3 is CASSPLTSGSSYEQYF. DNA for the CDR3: TGCGCCAGCAGCCCCTTAACTAGCGGTAGCTCCTACGAGCAGTACTTC.

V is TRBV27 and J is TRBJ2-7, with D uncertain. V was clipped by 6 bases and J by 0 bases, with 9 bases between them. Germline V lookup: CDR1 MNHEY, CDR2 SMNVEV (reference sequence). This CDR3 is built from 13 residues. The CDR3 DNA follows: TGTGCCAGCAGGCCGCACGGCTCCTACGAGCAGTACTTC. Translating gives CASRPHGSYEQYF.

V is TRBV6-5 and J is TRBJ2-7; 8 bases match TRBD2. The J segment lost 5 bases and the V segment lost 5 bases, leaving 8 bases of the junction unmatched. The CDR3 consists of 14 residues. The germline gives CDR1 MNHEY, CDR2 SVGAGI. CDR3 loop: CASSPAGEDNEQYF. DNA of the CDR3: TGTGCCAGCAGTCCAGCGGGGGAAGACAACGAGCAGTACTTC.

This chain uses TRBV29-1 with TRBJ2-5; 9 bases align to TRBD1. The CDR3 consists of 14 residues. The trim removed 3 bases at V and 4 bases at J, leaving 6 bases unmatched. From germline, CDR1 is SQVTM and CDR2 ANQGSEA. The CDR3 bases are TGCAGCGTTGAGGGGACAGGGTTGTTAGAGACCCAGTACTTC. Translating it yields CSVEGTGLLETQYF.

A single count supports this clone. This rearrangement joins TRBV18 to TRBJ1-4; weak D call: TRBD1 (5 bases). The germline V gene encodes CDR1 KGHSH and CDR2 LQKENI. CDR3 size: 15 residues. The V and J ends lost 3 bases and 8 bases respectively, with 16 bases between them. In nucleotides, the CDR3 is TGTGCCAGCTCACCCCCCTCCGGGGGAACGGAAAAACTGTTTTTT. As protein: CASSPPSGGTEKLFF.

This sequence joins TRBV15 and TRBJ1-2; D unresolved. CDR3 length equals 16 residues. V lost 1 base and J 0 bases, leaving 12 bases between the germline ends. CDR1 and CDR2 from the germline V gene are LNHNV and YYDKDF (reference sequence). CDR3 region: CATSRGIADTNYGYTF. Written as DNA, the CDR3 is TGTGCCACCAGCAGAGGTATAGCAGATACTAACTATGGCTACACCTTC.

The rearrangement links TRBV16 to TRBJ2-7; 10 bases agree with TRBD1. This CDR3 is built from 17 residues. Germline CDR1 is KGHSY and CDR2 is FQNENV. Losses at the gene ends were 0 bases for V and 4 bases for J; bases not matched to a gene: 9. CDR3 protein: CASSQSVIRDRGYEQYF. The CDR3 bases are TGTGCCAGCAGCCAATCCGTGATCCGGGACAGGGGTTACGAGCAGTACTTC. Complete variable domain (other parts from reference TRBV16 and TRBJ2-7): GEEVAQTPKHLVRGEGQKAKLYCAPIKGHSYVFWYQQVLKNEFKFLISFQNENVFDETGMPKERFSAKCLPNSPCSLEIQATKLEDSAVYFCASSQSVIRDRGYEQYFGPGTRLTVT.

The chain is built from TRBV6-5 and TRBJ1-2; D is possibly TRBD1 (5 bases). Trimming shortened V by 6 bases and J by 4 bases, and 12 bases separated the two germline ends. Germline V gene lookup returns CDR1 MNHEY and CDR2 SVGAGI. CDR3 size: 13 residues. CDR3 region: CASRPGESYGYTF. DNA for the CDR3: TGTGCCAGCAGACCGGGGGAAAGCTATGGCTACACCTTC.

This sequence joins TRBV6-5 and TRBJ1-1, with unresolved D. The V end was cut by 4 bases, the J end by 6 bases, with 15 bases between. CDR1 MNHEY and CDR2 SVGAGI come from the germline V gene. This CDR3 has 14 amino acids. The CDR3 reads CASSSAGGKAEAFF. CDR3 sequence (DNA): TGTGCCAGCAGTTCGGCAGGAGGGAAGGCTGAAGCTTTCTTT.

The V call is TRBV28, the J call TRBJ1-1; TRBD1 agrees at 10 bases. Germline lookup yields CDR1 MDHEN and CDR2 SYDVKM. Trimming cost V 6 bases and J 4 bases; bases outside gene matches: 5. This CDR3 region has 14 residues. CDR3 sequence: CASRTGGAATEAFF. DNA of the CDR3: TGTGCCAGCAGGACAGGGGGCGCCGCCACTGAAGCTTTCTTT.

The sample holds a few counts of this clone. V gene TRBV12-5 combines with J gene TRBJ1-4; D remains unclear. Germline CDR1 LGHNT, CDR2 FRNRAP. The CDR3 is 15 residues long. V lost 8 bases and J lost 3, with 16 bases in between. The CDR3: CASSYGDRANEKLFF. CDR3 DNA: TGTGCTAGTAGTTACGGGGATCGTGCTAATGAAAAACTGTTTTTT.

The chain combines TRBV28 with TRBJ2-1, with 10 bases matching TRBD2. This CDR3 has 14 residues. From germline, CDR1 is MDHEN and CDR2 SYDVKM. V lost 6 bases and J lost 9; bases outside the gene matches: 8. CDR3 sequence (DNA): TGTGCCAGCAGCCGAGCGGGAGGGTGGGGTGAGCAGTTCTTC. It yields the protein CASSRAGGWGEQFF.

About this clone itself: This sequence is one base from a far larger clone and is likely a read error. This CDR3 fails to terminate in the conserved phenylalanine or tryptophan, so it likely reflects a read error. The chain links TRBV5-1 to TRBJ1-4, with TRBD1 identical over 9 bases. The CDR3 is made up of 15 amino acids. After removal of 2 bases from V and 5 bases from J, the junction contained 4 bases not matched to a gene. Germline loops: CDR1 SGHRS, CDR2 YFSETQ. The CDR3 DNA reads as TGCGCCAGCAGCTTCTCGGGACAGGGAAATGAAAAACTGTTTTAT. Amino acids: CASSFSGQGNEKLFY.

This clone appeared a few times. CDR3: CARSFGLGGPTTDTQYF. In DNA, the CDR3 is TGTGCCAGAAGCTTTGGGTTAGGGGGACCTACCACAGATACGCAGTATTTT. The rearrangement links TRBV5-3 to TRBJ2-3; possibly TRBD1 for D (6 bases). TRBV5-3 is treated as an ORF (open reading frame) with a function not yet certain. The CDR3 is made up of 17 amino acids. Trimming removed 2 bases at V and 2 bases at J, with 18 bases between.

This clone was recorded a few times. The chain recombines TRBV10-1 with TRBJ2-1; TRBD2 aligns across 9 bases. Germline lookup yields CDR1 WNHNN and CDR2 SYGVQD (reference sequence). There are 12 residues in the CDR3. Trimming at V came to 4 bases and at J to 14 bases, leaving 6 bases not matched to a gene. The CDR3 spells CASSVGSGGKFF. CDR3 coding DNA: TGCGCCAGCAGTGTCGGTAGCGGGGGTAAGTTCTTC.

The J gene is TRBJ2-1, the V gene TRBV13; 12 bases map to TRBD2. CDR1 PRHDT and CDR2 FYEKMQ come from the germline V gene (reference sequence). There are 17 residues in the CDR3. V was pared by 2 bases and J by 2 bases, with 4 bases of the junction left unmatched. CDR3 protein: CASSLRLAGVPYNEQFF. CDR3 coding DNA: TGTGCCAGCAGCTTAAGACTAGCGGGAGTCCCCTACAATGAGCAGTTCTTC.

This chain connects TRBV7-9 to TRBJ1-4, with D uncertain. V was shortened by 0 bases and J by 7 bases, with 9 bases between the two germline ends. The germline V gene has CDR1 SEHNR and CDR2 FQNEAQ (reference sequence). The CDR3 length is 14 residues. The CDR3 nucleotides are TGTGCCAGCAGCTTAGCGGCGTACAGTGAAAAACTGTTTTTT. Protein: CASSLAAYSEKLFF.